The 26 T cell receptor beta chains reported below all come from one sample, sequenced in a study of blood T cell repertoires in COVID-19. Data came from immunoSEQ multiplex PCR; TCRdb stores just in-frame clones and leaves some out. This sample has approximately 150,000 clones, with roughly 85% found just once. Sequenced input: PBMCs or T cells enriched from blood (not recorded which). Source of these receptors: a woman in her seventies in a cohort exposed to, infected with or recovered from COVID-19 (not recorded which).

V usage is TRBV4-1 and J usage is TRBJ2-2; a weak D match, TRBD2 (6 bases). V shed 5 bases and J shed 5 bases, with 18 bases lying between them. Germline-derived CDR1 and CDR2 are MGHRA and YSYEKL. This CDR3 has 16 amino acids. CDR3 bases: TGCGCCAGCAGCACCCGCAGCGGGTTGGGAACCGGGGAGCTGTTTTTT. It encodes CASSTRSGLGTGELFF.

The chain couples TRBV3-1 (or the pseudogene TRBV3-2) to TRBJ2-6, with D hard to call. Germline values: CDR1 LGHDT, CDR2 YNNKEL (reference sequence). This CDR3 comprises 15 residues. Between the trimmed V and J ends, which lost 3 bases and 2 bases, there was a span of 8 bases. The CDR3 bases are TGTGCCAGCAGCCACACCCAGGCTGGGGCCAACGTCCTGACTTTC. Translated: CASSHTQAGANVLTF.

This clone was seen a single time. This sequence joins TRBV5-1 and TRBJ1-1, with a possible D match to TRBD1 (6 bases). The V gene's germline CDR1 is SGHRS and CDR2 YFSETQ. Trimming took 4 bases from V and 4 from J, leaving 14 bases between them. CDR3 length equals 14 residues. The CDR3 DNA follows: TGCGCCAGCAGCGTCATGGGAGGGGGCACTGAAGCTTTCTTT. It translates to CASSVMGGGTEAFF.

This chain uses TRBV28 with TRBJ2-7; 8 bases fit TRBD1. V was clipped by 4 bases and J by 3 bases; unmatched bases: 8. This CDR3 region has 15 residues. CDR1 MDHEN and CDR2 SYDVKM come from the germline V gene. The CDR3 bases are TGTGCCAGCAGTTCAGGGGGCGCGTATCTCTACGAGCAGTACTTC. It encodes CASSSGGAYLYEQYF.

The chain combines TRBV4-3 with TRBJ2-1, with D unresolved. Per the germline V gene, CDR1 is LGHNA and CDR2 is YSLEER. Trimming removed 2 bases at V and 1 base at J, with 12 bases between. The CDR3 covers 16 residues. This CDR3 is CASSQQTWASYNEQFF. The CDR3 DNA is TGCGCCAGCAGCCAACAAACGTGGGCATCCTACAATGAGCAGTTCTTC.

This clone was detected only a few times. The V call is TRBV28, the J call TRBJ1-5; D uncertain. The CDR3 spans 12 residues. CDR1 MDHEN and CDR2 SYDVKM come from the germline V gene. V gave up 4 bases and J gave up 11 bases, with 12 bases separating them. This chain's CDR3 is CASSSLERAQHF. The CDR3 DNA reads as TGTGCCAGCAGTTCCCTTGAGAGGGCCCAGCATTTT.

This clone was found a few times. The chain uses TRBV25-1 and TRBJ1-4; perhaps TRBD1 as D (5 bases). The CDR3 covers 16 residues. V was pared by 6 bases and J by 4 bases, with 18 bases between. The V gene's germline CDR1 is MGHDK and CDR2 SYGVNS. CDR3 in DNA: TGTGCCAGCAGCGAAGAAGGTACAGGACATAATGAAAAACTGTTTTTT. This codes for CASSEEGTGHNEKLFF.

The chain has TRBV6-5 and TRBJ1-6, with D hard to call. Trimming pared 8 bases from V and 9 bases from J, leaving 14 bases between. CDR1 is MNHEY and CDR2 is SVGAGI in the germline V gene. The length of the CDR3 is 13 residues. The CDR3 sequence is CASSGLSRSPLHF. CDR3 DNA sequence: TGTGCCAGCTCCGGGTTAAGCCGTTCACCCCTCCACTTT.

This sequence joins TRBV7-2 and TRBJ2-1; D possibly corresponds to TRBD2 (5 bases). CDR1 and CDR2 from the germline V gene are SGHTA and FQGNSA. V lost 0 bases and J lost 2, with 8 bases in between. This CDR3 spans 15 amino acids. The CDR3, as DNA: TGTGCCAGCAGCTTAGCAGCGGCGACCTACAATGAGCAGTTCTTC. Amino acid sequence: CASSLAAATYNEQFF.

V and J are TRBV4-2 and TRBJ2-1; TRBD2 aligns across 8 bases. Trimming took 1 base from V and 4 from J; bases not matched to a gene: 12. CDR1 and CDR2 from the germline V gene are LGHNA and YNFKEQ. This CDR3 is 18 amino acids long. The CDR3 bases are TGTGCCAGCAGCCAAGGCGGGAGCGGGAGCTCGGGTTACAATGAGCAGTTCTTC. Translated, it gives CASSQGGSGSSGYNEQFF.

The chain combines TRBV28 with TRBJ1-5; 7 positions match TRBD1. CDR1 is MDHEN and CDR2 is SYDVKM in the germline V gene. This CDR3 has 16 amino acids. The V gene end was trimmed by 7 bases and the J gene end by 9 bases; junction bases not matched to a gene: 18. CDR3: CASTFPGTVATGPQHF. The CDR3 DNA reads as TGTGCCAGCACCTTCCCGGGGACAGTAGCAACCGGGCCCCAGCATTTT.

Remarks on this clone: The sample has other DNA sequences that encode this CDR3 too. The chain recombines TRBV6-5 with TRBJ1-2; perhaps TRBD1 as D (5 bases). Between the trimmed V and J ends, which lost 0 bases and 4 bases, there was a span of 12 bases. CDR1 and CDR2 from the germline V gene are MNHEY and SVGAGI. The CDR3 sequence is 15 residues long. Written as DNA, the CDR3 is TGTGCCAGCAGTTACTCGACCGGGGGGGGCTATGGCTACACCTTC. The encoded protein is CASSYSTGGGYGYTF.

The chain has TRBV28 and TRBJ2-3, with TRBD2 identical over 9 bases. V gave up 4 bases and J gave up 3 bases; unmatched junction bases: 5. The CDR3 sequence is 15 residues long. CDR1 MDHEN and CDR2 SYDVKM come from the germline V gene. Written as DNA, the CDR3 is TGTGCCAGCAGTTCCGGGGCGGGAGGGACAGATACGCAGTATTTT. It yields the protein CASSSGAGGTDTQYF.

The CDR3 nucleotides read TGCAGCGTCTCTCTCAACACCGGGGAGCTGTTTTTT. Amino acids: CSVSLNTGELFF. V is TRBV29-1 and J is TRBJ2-2; D remains unclear. CDR1 and CDR2 (germline): SQVTM, ANQGSEA. Between the trimmed V and J ends, which lost 6 bases and 2 bases, there was a span of 7 bases. CDR3 length equals 12 residues.

The chain joins TRBV2 to TRBJ1-5, with D hard to call. The CDR3 extends over 15 amino acids. The germline CDR1 and CDR2 sequences are SNHLY and FYNNEI. The V end lost 3 bases, the J end lost 7 bases, and 16 bases lay between the germline ends. The DNA of the CDR3 is TGTGCCAGCAGTGACTCAATAGGAGGAAACCAGCCCCAGCATTTT. Translated: CASSDSIGGNQPQHF.

This chain joins TRBV18 and TRBJ2-5, with D perhaps TRBD2 (5 bases). V was pared by 5 bases and J by 1 base, with 11 bases between. There are 14 residues in the CDR3. Germline lookup yields CDR1 KGHSH and CDR2 LQKENI. The chain's CDR3 is CASSSQEVQETQYF. DNA for the CDR3: TGTGCCAGCTCATCCCAGGAGGTCCAAGAGACCCAGTACTTC.

The chain couples TRBV6-6 to TRBJ2-5; D might be TRBD2 (5 bases). The CDR3 runs 14 residues. V lost 0 bases to trimming and J lost 2 bases, with 7 bases between them. Germline V gene data show CDR1 as MNHNY and CDR2 as SVGAGI (reference sequence). CDR3 region: CASSYSAGQETQYF. CDR3 sequence (DNA): TGTGCCAGCAGTTACTCTGCGGGTCAAGAGACCCAGTACTTC.

This clone has only one observation. The V gene is TRBV5-4, the J gene TRBJ2-1, with D possibly TRBD1 on 6 matching bases. Trimming removed 4 bases at V and 2 bases at J, with 13 bases between. The germline CDR1 and CDR2 sequences are SGHNT and YYREEE (reference sequence). The CDR3 runs 15 residues. The CDR3 here is CASSQTGGTYNEQFF. CDR3 coding DNA: TGTGCCAGCAGCCAGACAGGCGGTACCTACAATGAGCAGTTCTTC.

This clone was detected only once. The rearrangement uses TRBV18 and TRBJ2-5, with D hard to call. CDR3 length: 15 amino acids. CDR1 and CDR2 (germline): KGHSH, LQKENI. V was shortened by 4 bases and J by 2 bases, with 14 bases between the two germline ends. The CDR3 region has the DNA TGTGCCAGCTCACTACCCCGTGGGCCACAAGAGACCCAGTACTTC. This encodes CASSLPRGPQETQYF.

The chain joins TRBV10-3 to TRBJ1-6; TRBD1 might be the D (6 bases). The V gene lost 4 bases and the J gene lost 7 bases, with 8 bases spanning the gap. The CDR3 has 13 amino acids. The germline CDR1 and CDR2 sequences are ENHRY and SYGVKD. CDR3 residues: CAISVQGNSPLHF. The CDR3 DNA is TGTGCCATCAGTGTACAGGGAAATTCACCCCTCCACTTT.

The chain employs TRBV5-4 and TRBJ2-5; 7 bases line up with TRBD1. Germline values: CDR1 SGHNT, CDR2 YYREEE (reference sequence). With 4 bases clipped from V and 5 bases from J, the junction kept 11 bases outside the gene matches. The CDR3 spans 15 residues. CDR3 in amino acids: CASSPRQGEGETQYF. CDR3 nucleotide sequence: TGTGCCAGCAGCCCCCGACAGGGCGAGGGGGAGACCCAGTACTTC.

The gene calls are TRBV9 and TRBJ2-7; no reliable D call. With 0 bases removed from V and 2 bases from J, the gap between germline ends came to 9 bases. The CDR3 is 14 residues long. CDR1 is SGDLS, CDR2 YYNGEE, per germline. CDR3 region: CASSVVPDTYEQYF. CDR3 nucleotides: TGTGCCAGCAGCGTAGTCCCTGACACCTACGAGCAGTACTTC.

This rearrangement joins TRBV18 to TRBJ2-1; 9 nucleotides agree with TRBD1. The CDR3 is 15 amino acids. Germline trimming cut 2 bases from V and 6 bases from J; bases unmatched to any gene: 5. Looked up from germline, CDR1 is KGHSH and CDR2 is LQKENI. The CDR3 region is CASSPRADRGNEQFF. CDR3 DNA: TGTGCCAGCTCACCAAGGGCGGACAGGGGCAATGAGCAGTTCTTC.

The chain carries TRBV5-4 and TRBJ2-1; 9 bases map to TRBD2. J was trimmed by 0 bases and V by 5 bases; bases with no gene match: 0. The CDR3 loop spans 14 amino acids. Germline loops: CDR1 SGHNT, CDR2 YYREEE (reference sequence). DNA for the CDR3: TGTGCCAGCAGAGCGGGAGGCTCCTACAATGAGCAGTTCTTC. Residues: CASRAGGSYNEQFF.

The chain joins TRBV4-1 to TRBJ2-1; 8 nucleotides align to TRBD1. The V gene's germline CDR1 is MGHRA and CDR2 YSYEKL. V shed 4 bases, J shed 8 bases, and the junction held 10 bases outside the gene matches. The CDR3 has 15 amino acids. The CDR3 loop is CASSPRTGLWDEQFF. The CDR3 DNA sequence: TGCGCCAGCAGCCCGAGGACAGGGTTGTGGGATGAGCAGTTCTTC.

This chain links TRBV28 with TRBJ2-5, with 8 bases matching TRBD1. CDR1 MDHEN and CDR2 SYDVKM come from the germline V gene. V shed 7 bases, J shed 5 bases, and the junction held 15 bases outside the gene matches. The CDR3 is 16 residues long. CDR3 DNA: TGTGCCAGCACCGATCCAAGAGGACAGGGTAGGGAGACCCAGTACTTC. This codes for CASTDPRGQGRETQYF.